Presented here are 18 T cell receptor beta chains from one specimen sequenced in a study of cytomegalovirus exposure and HLA in healthy donors. The PCR was carried out with 60 Vbeta primers and 13 Jbeta primers. TCRdb keeps only in-frame clones here, not all; method: immunoSEQ multiplex PCR. The profile covers some 90,000 clones, with 76% appearing a single time and about 3% taken by the ten largest. The sequenced sample was PBMCs. The receptors here all came from a middle-aged man in good health and CMV-seronegative.

This clone has a handful of counts. The rearrangement joins TRBV7-9 to TRBJ2-1; TRBD2 agrees at 9 bases. The V segment lost 4 bases and the J segment 5 bases; nucleotides outside the gene matches: 0. This CDR3 comprises 13 residues. Germline-derived CDR1 and CDR2 are SEHNR and FQNEAQ (reference sequence). CDR3 nucleotides: TGTGCCAGCAGCTCTAGCGGGGACAATGAGCAGTTCTTC. Residues: CASSSSGDNEQFF.

CDR3 in DNA: TGCGCCAGCAGCCAAGATCACCCCCGGGCAGGGGTCTACGAGCAGTACTTC. Amino acid sequence: CASSQDHPRAGVYEQYF. V gene TRBV4-3 combines with J gene TRBJ2-7; D is perhaps TRBD1 (6 bases). Looked up from germline, CDR1 is LGHNA and CDR2 is YSLEER. The CDR3 extends over 17 amino acids. V lost 0 bases to trimming and J lost 3 bases, with 18 bases between them.

The chain employs TRBV27 and TRBJ1-1, with 8 bases lining up with TRBD1. This CDR3 has 15 amino acids. Germline CDR1 reads MNHEY; CDR2 reads SMNVEV (reference sequence). The V gene end was trimmed by 3 bases and the J gene end by 7 bases; junction bases not matched to a gene: 10. CDR3 region: CASSFLGQGYIEAFF. The CDR3 nucleotides are TGTGCCAGCAGTTTCCTAGGACAGGGTTATATTGAAGCTTTCTTT.

This clone was seen only a few times. The V call is TRBV7-2, the J call TRBJ1-4; 7 bases map to TRBD1. CDR1 and CDR2 from the germline V gene are SGHTA and FQGNSA. This CDR3 has 15 residues. With V trimmed by 5 bases and J by 0 bases, 3 bases remained unmatched. This CDR3 reads CASSLGTATNEKLFF. CDR3 nucleotides: TGTGCCAGCAGCCTCGGGACAGCAACTAATGAAAAACTGTTTTTT.

V is TRBV28 and J is TRBJ2-7; TRBD1 matches 9 bases. With 6 bases clipped from V and 9 bases from J, the junction kept 6 bases outside the gene matches. Germline CDR1 reads MDHEN; CDR2 reads SYDVKM. The CDR3 extends over 12 amino acids. CDR3 sequence: CASRDRGPSQYF. The CDR3 nucleotides read TGTGCCAGCAGGGACAGGGGCCCGTCGCAGTACTTC.

V gene TRBV5-5 combines with J gene TRBJ1-2; D not resolved. The length of the CDR3 is 16 residues. Germline-derived CDR1 and CDR2 are SGHKS and YYEKEE (reference sequence). The V gene lost 3 bases and the J gene lost 0 bases, with 15 bases spanning the gap. This chain's CDR3 is CASSYLRREANYGYTF. The CDR3 coding sequence is TGTGCCAGCAGCTACTTGAGAAGAGAAGCTAACTATGGCTACACCTTC. The full variable domain, in which reference TRBV5-5 and TRBJ1-2 provide the parts outside the CDR3, is DAGVTQSPTHLIKTRGQQVTLRCSPISGHKSVSWYQQVLGQGPQFIFQYYEKEERGRGNFPDRFSARQFPNYSSELNVNALLLGDSALYLCASSYLRREANYGYTFGSGTRLTVV.

This chain links TRBV29-1 with TRBJ2-7; D is perhaps TRBD2 (6 bases). Germline V gene data show CDR1 as SQVTM and CDR2 as ANQGSEA. This CDR3 spans 13 amino acids. The germline V and J ends were trimmed by 8 bases and 4 bases, with 18 bases remaining between them. The CDR3 region has the DNA TGCAGCTTCAGACGGGACGGGAGATACGAGCAGTACTTC. It is translated as CSFRRDGRYEQYF.

For this clone: Because the CDR3 is missing its conserved closing phenylalanine or tryptophan, this is likely a read error. V and J are TRBV27 and TRBJ1-2; D gene unclear. The CDR3 length is 13 residues. CDR1 and CDR2 from the germline V gene are MNHEY and SMNVEV (reference sequence). The ends were cut back, 3 bases at V and 0 bases at J, with 5 bases in the middle. CDR3 sequence (DNA): TGTGCCAGCAGTTTTTCGACTAACTATGGCTACACCCTC. Encoded protein: CASSFSTNYGYTL.

The sample holds a few counts of this clone. Germline and junction disagree at one end, which may indicate a read error. V gene TRBV19 combines with J gene TRBJ2-5; no firm D call. In germline, CDR1 is LNHDA, CDR2 SQIVND (reference sequence). The CDR3 extends over 10 amino acids. The CDR3, as DNA: TGTGCCAGTACCCCCTGGAGCTTAAACTTC. Translated, it gives CASTPWSLNF.

CDR3 in DNA: TGTGCCAGCTCAATCTCGACAGGGATCTATAATTCACCCCTCCACTTT. Amino acids: CASSISTGIYNSPLHF. The chain carries TRBV18 and TRBJ1-6; 7 bases map to TRBD1. The CDR3 runs to 16 residues. Germline V gene lookup returns CDR1 KGHSH and CDR2 LQKENI. V shed 5 bases and J 3 bases; nucleotides not matched to a gene: 7.

This chain uses TRBV28 with TRBJ2-7; 7 nucleotides align to TRBD1. The CDR3 runs to 14 residues. The V segment lost 6 bases and the J segment 2 bases; nucleotides outside the gene matches: 7. Germline V lookup: CDR1 MDHEN, CDR2 SYDVKM. CDR3 nucleotide sequence: TGTGCCAGCAGAAATGACAGGGTTCCCTACGAGCAGTACTTC. Its protein product is CASRNDRVPYEQYF.

This chain links TRBV7-2 with TRBJ1-6; D is uncertain. The CDR3 is made up of 16 amino acids. The germline V gene encodes CDR1 SGHTA and CDR2 FQGNSA. V dropped 11 bases and J dropped 6 bases, with 23 bases sitting between them. The CDR3 loop is CAYHGSRDNFNSPLHF. The CDR3 coding sequence is TGTGCCTACCACGGGTCCCGAGATAACTTTAATTCACCCCTCCACTTT.

In its sample, this clone was seen a few times. The genes are TRBV6-5 and TRBJ1-2; TRBD1 matches at 9 bases. The V segment lost 8 bases and the J segment 6 bases; nucleotides outside the gene matches: 7. The CDR3 sequence is 13 residues long. The germline CDR1 and CDR2 sequences are MNHEY and SVGAGI. In nucleotides, the CDR3 is TGTGCCAGCGGAACAGGGGGCTATCATGGCTACACCTTC. Protein: CASGTGGYHGYTF.

The chain carries TRBV6-4 and TRBJ1-2; D uncertain. The germline CDR1 and CDR2 sequences are MRHNA and SNTAGT. The CDR3 sequence is 13 residues long. Trimming removed 0 bases from V and 7 bases from J, with 9 bases in between. The CDR3 DNA follows: TGTGCCAGCAGTGACTCGACGGGAGTTGGCTACACCTTC. Translation gives CASSDSTGVGYTF.

This sequence joins TRBV5-8 and TRBJ2-7, with 13 bases matching TRBD2. Germline V gene data show CDR1 as SGHTS and CDR2 as YDEGEE. CDR3 length: 14 residues. V lost 4 bases and J lost 2; bases outside the gene matches: 0. As DNA, the CDR3 is TGTGCCAGCAGCGGACTAGCGGGGGCCTACGAGCAGTACTTC. It is translated as CASSGLAGAYEQYF.

The chain is built from TRBV27 and TRBJ2-3; D unresolved. The germline gives CDR1 MNHEY, CDR2 SMNVEV (reference sequence). V lost 2 bases, J lost 0 bases, and 6 bases lay in between. The CDR3 has 14 residues. DNA of the CDR3: TGTGCCAGCAGTTTAGGCTGGAGCACAGATACGCAGTATTTT. This translates into CASSLGWSTDTQYF.

V usage is TRBV5-3 and J usage is TRBJ2-2; 7 nucleotides align to TRBD2. TRBV5-3 belongs to the ORF category, with a function that is uncertain. The CDR3 has 15 residues. V was pared by 5 bases and J by 7 bases, with 11 bases of the junction left unmatched. For the CDR3, the DNA is TGTGCCAGAAGTTACACGGGGGGTCGTCACGGGGAGCTGTTTTTT. Translated: CARSYTGGRHGELFF.

CDR3 nucleotide sequence: TGTGCCAGCAGCGCAAGCCTCTTGAACACTGAAGCTTTCTTT. It yields the protein CASSASLLNTEAFF. This chain uses TRBV9 with TRBJ1-1; D gene uncertain. Germline V CDR1 and CDR2: SGDLS, YYNGEE. The length of the CDR3 is 14 residues. V lost 3 bases and J 0 bases, leaving 9 bases between the germline ends.